Following are 31 T cell receptor beta chains from one sample sequenced in a study of blood T cell repertoires in COVID-19. TCRdb's table, derived via immunoSEQ multiplex PCR, lists solely in-frame clones and lacks some. The sample has about 380,000 clones, more than 75% seen once; the top ten hold roughly 1.2%. Sequencing input: PBMCs or T cells enriched from blood (not recorded which). The receptors derive from a woman between 18 and 29 years old who had recovered from COVID-19.

This sequence joins TRBV5-6 and TRBJ1-6; TRBD1 is a possible D gene (6 bases). This CDR3 is 16 amino acids long. V lost 4 bases to trimming and J lost 7 bases, with 18 bases between them. Germline V CDR1 and CDR2: SGHDT, YYEEEE. The CDR3, as DNA: TGTGCCAGCAGCCAGATAAGACGGGACAAGAATTCACCCCTCCACTTT. It yields the protein CASSQIRRDKNSPLHF.

The chain is built from TRBV7-6 and TRBJ2-5; 10 bases are a match to TRBD2. The junction had 8 bases not matched to a gene; V was cut back by 0 bases and J by 4 bases. The length of the CDR3 is 17 residues. Germline V lookup: CDR1 SGHVS, CDR2 FNYEAQ. CDR3 nucleotide sequence: TGTGCCAGCAGCTTAGCCTTGGAGCCTAGCGGGGGAGAGACCCAGTACTTC. Residues: CASSLALEPSGGETQYF.

V usage is TRBV24-1 and J usage is TRBJ2-7; D is undetermined. Trimming removed 4 bases from V and 0 bases from J, with 6 bases in between. The length of the CDR3 is 13 residues. Germline CDR1 and CDR2: KGHDR and SFDVKD. CDR3 DNA sequence: TGTGCCACCAGTGACCCTAGCTCCTACGAGCAGTACTTC. Protein sequence: CATSDPSSYEQYF.

This rearrangement joins TRBV6-4 to TRBJ1-5; D possibly corresponds to TRBD1 (5 bases). Deletions cut 5 bases from V and 4 bases from J, with 9 bases between. The CDR3 extends over 13 amino acids. In germline, CDR1 is MRHNA, CDR2 SNTAGT. The CDR3, as DNA: TGTGCCAGCAGTACTACAGGTAATCAGCCCCAGCATTTT. Its protein is CASSTTGNQPQHF.

This rearrangement joins TRBV28 to TRBJ2-7; 9 bases align to TRBD1. This CDR3 region has 16 residues. The germline V gene encodes CDR1 MDHEN and CDR2 SYDVKM. The trim removed 7 bases at V and 0 bases at J, leaving 10 bases unmatched. This CDR3 reads CASTLGDRESSYEQYF. CDR3 DNA: TGTGCCAGCACCTTGGGGGACAGGGAAAGCTCCTACGAGCAGTACTTC.

The rearrangement joins TRBV9 to TRBJ2-3; 10 bases match TRBD2. This CDR3 region has 17 residues. V dropped 0 bases and J dropped 3; count of bases not matched to a gene: 7. Germline values: CDR1 SGDLS, CDR2 YYNGEE. The CDR3 sequence: CASSVAKRGGLTDTQYF. In DNA form, the CDR3 reads TGTGCCAGCAGCGTAGCGAAGCGGGGGGGCCTGACAGATACGCAGTATTTT.

This chain uses TRBV6-5 with TRBJ1-2; D possibly corresponds to TRBD1 (5 bases). The V gene's germline CDR1 is MNHEY and CDR2 SVGAGI. The CDR3 totals 13 residues. Between the trimmed V and J ends, which lost 5 bases and 2 bases, there was a span of 9 bases. CDR3 amino acids: CASSRQQNYGYTF. For the CDR3, the DNA is TGTGCCAGCAGTCGACAGCAGAACTATGGCTACACCTTC.

The V call is TRBV11-2, the J call TRBJ2-1, with D possibly being TRBD1 (7 bases). CDR3 length equals 16 residues. CDR1 SGHAT and CDR2 FQNNGV come from the germline V gene. Trimming took off 0 bases at V and 3 bases at J, with 12 bases between the two ends. Here the CDR3 reads CASSLEPQGGYNEQFF. CDR3 nucleotide sequence: TGTGCCAGCAGCTTAGAGCCCCAGGGGGGCTACAATGAGCAGTTCTTC.

The chain links TRBV2 to TRBJ2-2, with D possibly TRBD2 on 6 matching bases. The germline V gene encodes CDR1 SNHLY and CDR2 FYNNEI. The length of the CDR3 is 17 residues. Trimming removed 4 bases from V and 3 bases from J, with 18 bases in between. The CDR3 loop reads CASSGSWRGDHTGELFF. The CDR3, as DNA: TGTGCCAGCAGTGGGAGTTGGCGGGGAGACCACACCGGGGAGCTGTTTTTT.

This rearrangement joins TRBV28 to TRBJ1-1; TRBD1 aligns across 9 bases. The CDR3 is 13 amino acids. Germline V gene data show CDR1 as MDHEN and CDR2 as SYDVKM. V dropped 4 bases and J dropped 7; count of bases not matched to a gene: 4. CDR3 bases: TGTGCCAGCAGTTCAGACAGGGGGTTTGAAGCTTTCTTT. Its translation is CASSSDRGFEAFF.

The V and J genes are TRBV19 and TRBJ1-2; TRBD1 might be the D (5 bases). The CDR3 is 15 amino acids. CDR1 is LNHDA, CDR2 SQIVND, per germline (reference sequence). V was clipped by 2 bases and J by 3 bases, with 13 bases between them. The CDR3 spells CASSISQTVYYGYTF. The CDR3 DNA is TGTGCCAGTAGTATATCCCAGACAGTTTACTATGGCTACACCTTC.

The chain employs TRBV9 and TRBJ1-2, with D perhaps matching TRBD1 (6 bases). V lost 4 bases, J lost 0 bases, and 19 bases lay in between. Germline CDR1 is SGDLS and CDR2 is YYNGEE. The CDR3 has 17 amino acids. The CDR3 region has the DNA TGTGCCAGCAGCCCTCCGACAGGAGCGGGACCTAACTATGGCTACACCTTC. Translating gives CASSPPTGAGPNYGYTF.

The chain combines TRBV19 with TRBJ1-5, with TRBD1 identical over 9 bases. Trimming cost V 3 bases and J 3 bases; bases outside gene matches: 3. Germline assignment: CDR1 LNHDA and CDR2 SQIVND (reference sequence). The CDR3 contains 15 residues. In DNA, the CDR3 is TGTGCCAGTAGTATCAGGACAGGGGTCAATCAGCCCCAGCATTTT. It is translated as CASSIRTGVNQPQHF.

V usage is TRBV15 and J usage is TRBJ2-3; 10 positions agree with TRBD2. Trimming at V came to 1 base and at J to 0 bases, leaving 4 bases not matched to a gene. The CDR3 runs 17 residues. Germline V gene lookup returns CDR1 LNHNV and CDR2 YYDKDF (reference sequence). CDR3 coding DNA: TGTGCCACCAGCAGAGTGATAGCGGGGGGTAGCACAGATACGCAGTATTTT. This gives the protein CATSRVIAGGSTDTQYF.

V and J are TRBV10-1 and TRBJ2-7, with D unresolved. The V end lost 6 bases, the J end lost 0 bases, and 12 bases lay between the germline ends. The CDR3 contains 14 residues. CDR1 and CDR2 (germline): WNHNN, SYGVQD (reference sequence). The CDR3, as DNA: TGCGCCAGCAGCGAAAACTGCTACTCCTACGAGCAGTACTTC. Protein: CASSENCYSYEQYF.

The chain is built from TRBV5-1 and TRBJ2-5; TRBD1 matches 7 bases. Germline CDR1 and CDR2: SGHRS and YFSETQ. The CDR3 runs to 15 residues. V was pared by 2 bases and J by 5 bases, with 9 bases of the junction left unmatched. The CDR3 protein is CASSLGTAPRETQYF. The CDR3 nucleotides are TGCGCCAGCAGCTTAGGGACAGCCCCCCGTGAGACCCAGTACTTC.

A single count supports this clone. J is TRBJ1-4 and V is TRBV11-2, with TRBD1 matching over 7 bases. Germline V gives CDR1 SGHAT, CDR2 FQNNGV. The V segment lost 5 bases and the J segment 7 bases; nucleotides outside the gene matches: 7. The CDR3 spans 14 residues. The CDR3 bases are TGTGCCAGCAGCCCTCGGGGACAGAGTGAAAAACTGTTTTTT. Amino acid sequence: CASSPRGQSEKLFF.

The chain recombines TRBV4-1 with TRBJ2-1; TRBD2 matches 13 bases. Germline V gene lookup returns CDR1 MGHRA and CDR2 YSYEKL. V was clipped by 4 bases and J by 10 bases; unmatched bases: 13. The CDR3 has 17 amino acids. CDR3 DNA sequence: TGCGCCAGCAGCCCCTCACGACTAGCGGGGGGCCCTCGAGAGCAGTTCTTC. Its protein is CASSPSRLAGGPREQFF.

The chain has TRBV7-9 and TRBJ2-5, with 8 bases identical to TRBD1. The CDR3 loop spans 14 amino acids. The V segment lost 5 bases and the J segment 1 base; nucleotides outside the gene matches: 3. Germline V gene sequence: CDR1 SEHNR, CDR2 FQNEAQ (reference sequence). Here the CDR3 DNA reads TGTGCCAGCAGCCTACAGGGGGGCCAAGAGACCCAGTACTTC. Translation gives CASSLQGGQETQYF.

The V and J genes are TRBV28 and TRBJ1-6; D not resolved. The CDR3 has 15 amino acids. Germline CDR1 is MDHEN and CDR2 is SYDVKM. Deletions cut 7 bases from V and 8 bases from J, with 18 bases between. The CDR3 region has the DNA TGTGCCAGCAAGGGCCCGGGAGGTGGGGATTCACCCCTCCACTTT. Amino acid sequence: CASKGPGGGDSPLHF.

CDR3 region: CASSRRLDSGNTIYF. DNA for the CDR3: TGTGCCAGCAGTCGAAGACTTGACTCTGGAAACACCATATATTTT. V usage is TRBV6-5 and J usage is TRBJ1-3; D is undetermined. V was cut by 5 bases and J by 0 bases, with 11 bases left in between. CDR1 and CDR2 from the germline V gene are MNHEY and SVGAGI. The length of the CDR3 is 15 residues.

The V gene is TRBV5-3, the J gene TRBJ2-2; D is possibly TRBD1 (6 bases). TRBV5-3 is sorted into the ORF group, with uncertain function. Trimming cost V 0 bases and J 4 bases, with 13 bases left between them. The CDR3 length is 16 residues. In DNA form, the CDR3 reads TGTGCCAGAAGCTTGGTAGGCAGGGGCGTCACCGGGGAGCTGTTTTTT. This codes for CARSLVGRGVTGELFF.

This clone was found many times. J is TRBJ2-2 and V is TRBV6-4, with TRBD1 matching over 7 bases. The CDR3 covers 15 residues. J was trimmed by 1 base and V by 2 bases; bases with no gene match: 1. From germline, CDR1 is MRHNA and CDR2 SNTAGT. The CDR3 is CASSDTGENTGELFF. For the CDR3, the DNA is TGTGCCAGCAGTGACACAGGGGAGAACACCGGGGAGCTGTTTTTT.

The gene calls are TRBV27 and TRBJ2-1, with D perhaps matching TRBD1 (6 bases). V shed 1 base and J shed 0 bases, with 19 bases lying between them. The CDR3 is made up of 19 amino acids. Germline values: CDR1 MNHEY, CDR2 SMNVEV (reference sequence). The DNA of the CDR3 is TGTGCCAGCAGTTTATATTGGGCAGGGGCCAGGAGCTCCTACAATGAGCAGTTCTTC. As protein: CASSLYWAGARSSYNEQFF.

The sample holds one count of this clone. This sequence joins TRBV19 and TRBJ2-3; TRBD1 aligns across 8 bases. V was clipped by 9 bases and J by 0 bases; unmatched bases: 14. The CDR3 is made up of 17 amino acids. Germline V lookup: CDR1 LNHDA, CDR2 SQIVND (reference sequence). CDR3 loop: CASRSRTGYLSTDTQYF. As DNA, the CDR3 is TGTGCCAGCAGAAGTAGGACAGGGTATTTGAGCACAGATACGCAGTATTTT.

V usage is TRBV28 and J usage is TRBJ2-1; 8 bases agree with TRBD1. Germline trimming cut 6 bases from V and 6 bases from J; bases unmatched to any gene: 10. Germline loops: CDR1 MDHEN, CDR2 SYDVKM. The CDR3 length is 15 residues. Here the CDR3 DNA reads TGTGCCAGCAGACAAGGACAGGGAAACTTCAATGAGCAGTTCTTC. Its translation is CASRQGQGNFNEQFF.

The chain employs TRBV28 and TRBJ1-5; no definite D call. Germline CDR1 reads MDHEN; CDR2 reads SYDVKM. The CDR3 has 16 residues. V was clipped by 8 bases and J by 1 base, with 18 bases between them. The DNA of the CDR3 is TGTGCCAGCCGTCCCGAGCTGGTTTCGAGCAATCAGCCCCAGCATTTT. As protein: CASRPELVSSNQPQHF.

The count of this clone is one. The CDR3 DNA reads TGTGCCAGCAGTTTGGGGGGTCAGGGCGGCGGCTACACCTTC. It specifies CASSLGGQGGGYTF. The V and J genes are TRBV6-5 and TRBJ1-2, with D tentatively TRBD1 (5 bases). CDR1 and CDR2 from the germline V gene are MNHEY and SVGAGI. Trimming stripped 4 bases from V and 8 bases from J, with 17 bases between. CDR3 length: 14 residues.

CDR3 residues: CASSEVWAGDPFRTDTQYF. Written as DNA, the CDR3 is TGTGCCAGCAGTGAAGTCTGGGCAGGTGACCCTTTTCGCACAGATACGCAGTATTTT. The chain joins TRBV6-1 to TRBJ2-3; D call uncertain. With 1 base removed from V and 1 base from J, the gap between germline ends came to 21 bases. CDR1 and CDR2 from the germline V gene are MNHNS and SASEGT. There are 19 residues in the CDR3.

V usage is TRBV29-1 and J usage is TRBJ1-1; the D is unclear. Germline V lookup: CDR1 SQVTM, CDR2 ANQGSEA. V was clipped by 7 bases and J by 3 bases, with 15 bases between them. The CDR3 is 13 amino acids. The chain's CDR3 is CSAGERTDTEAFF. In DNA, the CDR3 is TGCAGCGCCGGGGAACGGACCGACACTGAAGCTTTCTTT.

The chain couples TRBV7-2 to TRBJ2-7, with 7 bases matching TRBD1. The CDR3 is 15 amino acids. Per germline, CDR1 SGHTA and CDR2 FQGNSA. After removal of 6 bases from V and 4 bases from J, the junction contained 12 bases not matched to a gene. The CDR3 DNA reads TGTGCCAGCAGTACGGTCCAGGGGGTGATGTACGAGCAGTACTTC. Its translation: CASSTVQGVMYEQYF.